This TCR beta chain stems from a study of molecular identifiers for immune sequencing clone quantification. Overall study: Across replicate runs, RNA obtained from around 20,000 or 100,000 naive CD8 cells was divided into five, with four undergoing sequencing.

Of note for this clonotype: What it recognizes is unknown.

Regarding the study as a whole: In naive cells, under 1% of molecules belonged to clones above 20 RNA copies, against over 99% in effector cells.

Naive CD8 library inputs spanned about 17,000 to 1,100,000 sorted cells and 10%, 30% or 50% RNA. This CDR3 has 14 amino acids. Trimming took 4 bases from V and 4 from J, leaving 14 bases between them. Germline CDR1 is SGHTA and CDR2 is FQGNSA. With listed TCR primers and previously described methods, bulk TCR libraries were prepared. MiXCR, applied by TCRdb to the PCR reads, yields one record per CDR3 protein. The sample comprises around 460,000 distinct CDR3 sequences, about 26% of which are singletons, and about 0.75% rests with the top ten. The TCR sequence derives from a human donor in good health. Some libraries in this study had Jurkat cell RNA spiked in. The J gene is TRBJ2-7, the V gene TRBV7-2; D assignment may be TRBD1 or TRBD2 (5 bases each). The sequenced sample was naive CD8+ T cells from blood, with Jurkat cell RNA spiked in. Subset meaning: FACS-sorted CD8+CD4-CCR7+CD45RA+ naive T cells. CDR3 nucleotide sequence: TGTGCCAGCAGCTCGGACTGGGGGTATTACGAGCAGTACTTC. It is translated as CASSSDWGYYEQYF.